Shown below are 7 T cell receptor beta chains from a single sample sequenced in a study of identical twins. TCRdb independently ran MiXCR on the 5' RACE reads; one entry per CDR3 protein. This table holds about 530,000 distinct CDR3 sequences, 20% to 25% found once. These same records also appear under a second study, on yellow fever vaccine responses in identical twins.

Sequencing was done on a sample of CD4+ T cells sorted from blood. Source of these receptors: a woman younger than 30 in good health.

This chain links TRBV24-1 with TRBJ2-1; D remains ambiguous. CDR3 length equals 17 residues. The V end lost 2 bases, the J end lost 0 bases, and 13 bases lay between the germline ends. Per germline, CDR1 KGHDR and CDR2 SFDVKD. CDR3 residues: CATSDSRRMSSYNEQFF. In nucleotides, the CDR3 is TGTGCCACCAGTGATTCCAGACGGATGAGCTCCTACAATGAGCAGTTCTTC.

This clonotype was observed a few times. V gene TRBV12-3 or TRBV12-4 combines with J gene TRBJ1-2; 7 bases are a match to TRBD1. Trimming cost V 5 bases and J 7 bases; bases outside gene matches: 7. The CDR3 runs 13 residues. The CDR3 nucleotides are TGTGCCAGCAGTCCGGACAGGCGGGGTGGCTACACCTTC. It translates to CASSPDRRGGYTF.

In its sample, this clonotype was seen a few times. The chain carries TRBV3-1 and TRBJ2-1, with 10 bases that match TRBD2. Trimming cost V 0 bases and J 10 bases; bases outside gene matches: 6. Germline CDR1 reads LGHDT; CDR2 reads YNNKEL (reference sequence). This CDR3 comprises 15 residues. The CDR3 region is CASSQDLLAGREQFF. Written as DNA, the CDR3 is TGTGCCAGCAGCCAAGATTTACTAGCGGGGAGGGAGCAGTTCTTC.

The CDR3 is CATSFRTGTSYEQYF. In DNA, the CDR3 is TGTGCCACCAGCTTTCGGACAGGGACTTCCTACGAGCAGTACTTC. J is TRBJ2-7 and V is TRBV15; 8 nucleotides agree with TRBD1. Germline V gives CDR1 LNHNV, CDR2 YYDKDF (reference sequence). The CDR3 is 15 residues long. J gave up 1 base and V 5 bases, and 7 bases lay outside the gene matches.

This chain links TRBV29-1 with TRBJ2-1; 10 bases are a match to TRBD2. There are 14 residues in the CDR3. Germline-derived CDR1 and CDR2 are SQVTM and ANQGSEA. The V and J ends lost 4 bases and 7 bases, in that order; junction bases with no gene match: 7. CDR3 DNA: TGCAGCGTTGGCCCGGGACTAGCGTTTAATGAGCAGTTCTTC. This sequence encodes CSVGPGLAFNEQFF.

The chain couples TRBV4-1 to TRBJ2-5; no firm D call. Germline V CDR1 and CDR2: MGHRA, YSYEKL. The CDR3 is 13 amino acids. V was clipped by 1 base and J by 5 bases, with 8 bases between them. CDR3 in amino acids: CASSQAMVETQYF. The CDR3 DNA reads as TGCGCCAGCAGCCAAGCTATGGTTGAGACCCAGTACTTC.

Comments on this clonotype: A junction end diverges from the germline sequence, so it may reflect a read error. The chain couples TRBV20-1 to TRBJ2-5, with TRBD1 matching 9 bases. The CDR3 loop spans 17 amino acids. Per germline, CDR1 DFQATT and CDR2 SNEGSKA (reference sequence). The CDR3 loop is CCASPTAGQGFGETQYF. The CDR3 region has the DNA TGCTGTGCTAGCCCCACCGCGGGACAGGGTTTCGGAGAGACCCAGTACTTC.